Included here is one TCR beta chain sequence, with context. Many counts were recorded for this clonotype. Its antigen is unknown. Base qualities are not provided; no much larger clone lies one nucleotide away. The source of the sample is a study of T-cell memory formation after mild COVID-19 (dated by TCRdb to the early 2020s). About the investigation overall: TCR sequence clusters from the two donors were found to be largely donor specific. Longitudinal TCRalpha and TCRbeta repertoire sequencing tracked T-cell clones expanding and contracting after mild COVID-19 in two donors. Two young, previously healthy adult volunteers, one female and one male, were included in the cohort.

Ficoll-Paque density gradient centrifugation was used to isolate PBMCs. The CDR3 runs 14 amino acids, cysteine and phenylalanine included. Kept here is only the CDR3 DNA, which spans 42 bases and is read in frame from base 1. CDR1 and CDR2 are drawn from the germline V gene: SGHTA, FQGTGA. V trim: 5 bases; J trim: 2 bases; unmatched bases: 2. TCRdb shows the sequencer as Illumina NovaSeq 6000. TCRalpha and TCRbeta cDNA libraries were built by 5'RACE with constant-segment primers, adding sample barcodes and unique molecular identifiers. RNA was extracted from every sample with Trizol reagent. Library amplification was performed in two PCR steps, and a second sample barcode and Illumina TruSeq adapters were introduced in the second step. Libraries were sequenced on an Illumina NovaSeq with 2 x 150 bp paired-end reads. The original pipeline was this. The reads were demultiplexed and collapsed into UMI-guided consensus sequences using migec v1.2.7. Using mixcr v2.1.11, UMI consensuses were aligned to TRA and TRB V and J templates and then assembled into clonotypes. A clonotype was counted as expanded or contracted only when both edgeR and NoisET called the clonotype significant, with the noise models trained on biological replicates. edgeR calls used a false discovery rate-adjusted p below 0.01 and a log2 fold-change threshold of 1. PCA with hierarchical clustering of max-normalized trajectories of the 1000 most abundant clonotypes was used as exploratory dynamics analysis. Separately sequenced CD4+ and CD8+ repertoires were used to assign a CD4 or CD8 phenotype to each responding clone. Using fastp at Q25 and MiXCR, TCRdb reprocessed the public reads and kept productive beta chains. Each CDR3 protein gets just one entry, which takes the most common genes and DNA from the rows behind it. TCRdb, not the authors, supplied the V and J calls. The sample table shows approximately 270,000 distinct CDR3 sequences, and 15% to 20% are seen once. The ten largest clonotypes hold roughly 23% of the sample.

The paper as a whole reports these results and caveats: The study covered only two mild cases, and larger cohorts including severe cases with pre-infection samples were considered necessary. Whether the second-wave clones peaking on day 37 were SARS-CoV-2 specific was not confirmed. Clones contracting from day 15 to 85 had balanced CD4/CD8 phenotypes, while a second wave expanding from day 15 to 37 was biased towards CD4+. The detection of some responding clones in pre-infection memory suggests that pre-existing cross-reactive memory T cells joined the SARS-CoV-2 response. Contracting CD4+ clones turned up mainly in the CM and EM memory subsets, whereas EMRA was where CD8+ clones were enriched.

This chain joins TRBV7-3 to TRBJ2-5; 10 nucleotides in the junction match TRBD2. The receptor's source is a man in his late teens or twenties who had mild COVID-19 (a few samples of this study predate the infection). The sample titles of this study are shuffled in the database, so cell type and time point are left out; the donor was told from shared clones. What was sequenced was PBMCs or a T cell subset sorted from them (not recorded which). The CDR3 loop reads CASSPSGGQETQYF. Here is the DNA: TGTGCCAGCAGCCCTAGCGGGGGACAAGAGACCCAGTACTTC.